The 17 T cell receptor beta chains given below trace back to one sample, sequenced in a study of blood T cell repertoires in COVID-19. Generated by immunoSEQ multiplex PCR, the TCRdb table keeps only in-frame clones and is missing some. The sample has about 280,000 clones, more than 75% seen once; the top ten hold around 2.1%. The sequenced sample was peripheral blood. The source of these receptors is a woman in her twenties or thirties who had recovered from COVID-19.

This sequence joins TRBV5-1 and TRBJ2-5; 11 bases map to TRBD2. The germline CDR1 and CDR2 sequences are SGHRS and YFSETQ. The CDR3 has 15 residues. V dropped 4 bases and J dropped 7; count of bases not matched to a gene: 9. The CDR3 sequence is CASSRTSGSAGTQYF. The CDR3 region has the DNA TGCGCCAGCAGCCGAACTAGCGGGAGCGCAGGGACCCAGTACTTC.

The chain uses TRBV4-1 and TRBJ1-3, with a tentative D call TRBD1 (6 bases). Trimming stripped 1 base from V and 0 bases from J, with 7 bases between. Per the germline V gene, CDR1 is MGHRA and CDR2 is YSYEKL. The CDR3 is 15 amino acids. As DNA, the CDR3 is TGCGCCAGCAGCCAAGGGACAGTCTCTGGAAACACCATATATTTT. Amino acid sequence: CASSQGTVSGNTIYF.

The V call is TRBV28, the J call TRBJ2-2; D remains ambiguous. Trimming removed 5 bases at V and 2 bases at J, with 6 bases between. This CDR3 region has 13 residues. Looked up from germline, CDR1 is MDHEN and CDR2 is SYDVKM. The CDR3 bases are TGTGCCAGCAGTCTCCTAAACACCGGGGAGCTGTTTTTT. Translated, it gives CASSLLNTGELFF.

V usage is TRBV7-9 and J usage is TRBJ1-2; D is perhaps TRBD1 (5 bases). This CDR3 region has 13 residues. Germline CDR1 SEHNR, CDR2 FQNEAQ (reference sequence). V lost 5 bases, J lost 4 bases, and 11 bases lay in between. DNA for the CDR3: TGTGCCAGCAGCCCAACCGACAGCTATGGCTACACCTTC. The encoded protein is CASSPTDSYGYTF.

The CDR3 DNA is TGTGCCAGCAGCCCTATTACAGGGGCCAATTCACCCCTCCACTTT. It specifies CASSPITGANSPLHF. J is TRBJ1-6 and V is TRBV7-8; TRBD1 agrees at 7 bases. Germline V gives CDR1 SGHVS, CDR2 FQNEAQ. The CDR3 extends over 15 amino acids. The V segment lost 5 bases and the J segment 7 bases; nucleotides outside the gene matches: 8.

V gene TRBV11-2 combines with J gene TRBJ2-7; TRBD2 matches 9 bases. Trimming removed 0 bases from V and 5 bases from J; junction bases left unmatched: 14. Germline CDR1 is SGHAT and CDR2 is FQNNGV. This CDR3 spans 18 amino acids. The CDR3 here is CASSLDPLAGTSLDEQYF. CDR3 DNA: TGTGCCAGCAGCTTAGATCCTCTGGCCGGGACTAGCCTAGACGAGCAGTACTTC. Full variable domain (outside the CDR3, taken from reference TRBV11-2 and TRBJ2-7): EAGVAQSPRYKIIEKRQSVAFWCNPISGHATLYWYQQILGQGPKLLIQFQNNGVVDDSQLPKDRFSAERLKGVDSTLKIQPAKLEDSAVYLCASSLDPLAGTSLDEQYFGPGTRLTVT.

V gene TRBV15 combines with J gene TRBJ1-2, with 11 bases fitting TRBD1. In germline, CDR1 is LNHNV, CDR2 YYDKDF (reference sequence). The CDR3 contains 15 residues. The junction had 9 bases not matched to a gene; V was cut back by 5 bases and J by 7 bases. Written as DNA, the CDR3 is TGTGCCACCAGCGTTGGACAGGGGGCTTCGGCTGGCTACACCTTC. It translates to CATSVGQGASAGYTF.

The chain carries TRBV24-1 and TRBJ2-7; the match to TRBD1 covers 9 bases. CDR3 size: 16 residues. V lost 3 bases to trimming and J lost 5 bases; unmatched junction nucleotides: 10. Germline lookup yields CDR1 KGHDR and CDR2 SFDVKD. The CDR3 is CATSDPEQGARNEQYF. The CDR3 bases are TGTGCCACCAGTGATCCCGAACAGGGGGCGAGAAACGAGCAGTACTTC.

The CDR3 loop reads CASSLGTGQETQYF. The CDR3 nucleotides read TGTGCCAGCAGCTTAGGGACAGGCCAAGAGACCCAGTACTTC. This chain uses TRBV7-9 with TRBJ2-5, with 7 bases that match TRBD1. Germline CDR1 SEHNR, CDR2 FQNEAQ (reference sequence). V was clipped by 1 base and J by 1 base; unmatched bases: 0. This CDR3 comprises 14 residues.

This rearrangement joins TRBV4-1 to TRBJ2-5, with 9 bases fitting TRBD2. CDR1 MGHRA and CDR2 YSYEKL come from the germline V gene. V lost 7 bases and J lost 5; bases outside the gene matches: 17. CDR3 length equals 17 residues. Here the CDR3 DNA reads TGCGCCAGCACTATAAGCGGGAGGCCCGGAGGAGGGGAGACCCAGTACTTC. Translating gives CASTISGRPGGGETQYF.

The chain joins TRBV11-2 to TRBJ2-1; perhaps TRBD1 as D (5 bases). The CDR3 has 12 residues. V lost 2 bases to trimming and J lost 9 bases, with 8 bases between them. Per the germline V gene, CDR1 is SGHAT and CDR2 is FQNNGV. The CDR3 coding sequence is TGTGCCAGCAGCTTACCGACAGCTGAGCAGTTCTTC. Its translation: CASSLPTAEQFF. Full variable domain (remainder filled in from reference TRBV11-2 and TRBJ2-1): EAGVAQSPRYKIIEKRQSVAFWCNPISGHATLYWYQQILGQGPKLLIQFQNNGVVDDSQLPKDRFSAERLKGVDSTLKIQPAKLEDSAVYLCASSLPTAEQFFGPGTRLTVL.

J is TRBJ2-5 and V is TRBV10-2; D gene uncertain. V gave up 2 bases and J gave up 2 bases, with 6 bases separating them. The germline V gene has CDR1 WSHSY and CDR2 SAAADI. The CDR3 is 13 residues long. The CDR3 nucleotides are TGCGCCAGCAGTGAGCAGGAACAAGAGACCCAGTACTTC. It specifies CASSEQEQETQYF.

This chain links TRBV6-5 with TRBJ1-2, with 10 bases lining up with TRBD1. Per germline, CDR1 MNHEY and CDR2 SVGAGI. This CDR3 contains 15 residues. J gave up 2 bases and V 10 bases, and 10 bases lay outside the gene matches. The CDR3 sequence: CATRRDRGFNYGYTF. CDR3 sequence (DNA): TGTGCCACACGCCGGGACAGGGGCTTCAACTATGGCTACACCTTC.

As DNA, the CDR3 is TGTGCCAGCAGCCCCTACCGGGGACAGGGGGAGACCCAGTACTTC. It is translated as CASSPYRGQGETQYF. This sequence joins TRBV21-1 and TRBJ2-5; the listed D gene, TRBD1, was not tested against the DNA. TRBV21-1 is labeled a pseudogene. CDR3 length: 15 amino acids.

The chain is built from TRBV20-1 and TRBJ2-5; 13 nucleotides align to TRBD2. V shed 3 bases, J shed 5 bases, and the junction held 15 bases outside the gene matches. CDR1 is DFQATT and CDR2 is SNEGSKA in the germline V gene (reference sequence). CDR3 length: 18 residues. The CDR3 DNA reads TGCAGTGCTAGTAAGGGGGGGACTAGCGGGATGAGCTCGGAGACCCAGTACTTC. This gives the protein CSASKGGTSGMSSETQYF.

The chain couples TRBV3-1 (or the pseudogene TRBV3-2) to TRBJ1-3, with D tentatively TRBD1 (5 bases). This CDR3 has 18 amino acids. Germline V CDR1 and CDR2: LGHDT, YNNKEL (reference sequence). V lost 0 bases to trimming and J lost 8 bases, with 23 bases between them. The CDR3 is CASSQDTYSPRAHDTIYF. CDR3 DNA: TGTGCCAGCAGCCAAGATACTTATTCTCCCAGGGCACACGACACCATATATTTT.

V usage is TRBV18 and J usage is TRBJ2-5; D unclear. The V gene's germline CDR1 is KGHSH and CDR2 LQKENI. The CDR3 runs 11 residues. The V gene lost 5 bases and the J gene lost 6 bases, with 7 bases spanning the gap. The CDR3 loop reads CASSVAKTQYF. CDR3 coding DNA: TGTGCCAGCTCAGTCGCGAAGACCCAGTACTTC.